Listed below are T cell receptor beta chains from one sample, sequenced in a study of cytomegalovirus exposure and HLA in healthy donors. The protocol was immunoSEQ multiplex PCR, while the TCRdb copy is restricted to in-frame clones and leaves out a portion. The profile shows about 58,000 clones, 90% of them singletons. The specimen was PBMCs. The receptor set was obtained from a young man in good health and CMV-seronegative. CDR3s include the opening cysteine and the closing phenylalanine or tryptophan. D genes are given only for firm matches. Size values are once, few and many counts, or a class for expanded clones, and some rows have none.

J gene,clone size,V gene,D gene,CDR3 protein,CDR3 DNA
TRBJ2-3,NA,TRBV7-9,NA,CASSFNTDTQYF,TGTGCCAGCAGCTTCAACACAGATACGCAGTATTTT
TRBJ1-4,NA,TRBV6-1,NA,CASSGNGGNEKLFF,TGTGCCAGCAGTGGGAACGGGGGTAATGAAAAACTGTTTTTT
TRBJ2-3,NA,TRBV5-6,TRBD2,CASSSSWASGVNTDTQYF,TGTGCCAGCAGCTCCAGTTGGGCTAGCGGGGTAAACACAGATACGCAGTATTTT
TRBJ2-2,NA,TRBV11-3,NA,CASSPVEGAWRELFF,TGTGCCAGCAGCCCCGTGGAGGGGGCTTGGAGGGAGCTGTTTTTT
TRBJ2-2,NA,TRBV6-5,NA,CASSYFWSTGELFF,TGTGCCAGCAGTTACTTTTGGAGCACCGGGGAGCTGTTTTTT
TRBJ1-5,NA,TRBV6-6,NA,CASIQGGSNQPQHF,TGTGCCAGCATCCAAGGAGGTAGCAATCAGCCCCAGCATTTT
TRBJ2-1,NA,TRBV7-2,NA,CASSLEVYNGTLAYNEQFF,TGTGCCAGCAGCTTAGAAGTATACAATGGGACATTAGCCTACAATGAGCAGTTCTTC
TRBJ2-7,NA,TRBV11-2,TRBD2,CASSFTGLGAYEQYF,TGTGCCAGCAGCTTTACGGGACTAGGGGCCTACGAGCAGTACTTC
TRBJ1-2,NA,TRBV5-1,TRBD1,CASSPGDRETYGYTF,TGCGCCAGCAGCCCGGGGGACAGAGAGACATATGGCTACACCTTC
TRBJ1-1,once,TRBV5-4,TRBD1,CASSSTGGNTEAFF,TGTGCCAGCAGCTCCACAGGGGGGAACACTGAAGCTTTCTTT
TRBJ1-4,NA,TRBV7-9,NA,CASSLTTEGVPNEKLFF,TGTGCCAGCAGCTTGACCACGGAAGGGGTCCCTAATGAAAAACTGTTTTTT
TRBJ1-1,NA,TRBV6-5,TRBD1,CASSWKQGSPEAFF,TGTGCCAGCAGCTGGAAACAGGGGTCCCCTGAAGCTTTCTTT
TRBJ2-5,NA,TRBV14,TRBD2,CASSRGLAGDYQETQYF,TGTGCCAGCAGCCGGGGACTAGCGGGAGATTACCAAGAGACCCAGTACTTC
TRBJ2-5,NA,TRBV18,TRBD2,CASSPTSGGQETQYF,TGTGCCAGCTCCCCGACTAGCGGGGGACAAGAGACCCAGTACTTC